A single sample is the source of the 32 T cell receptor beta chains below, sequenced in a study of control samples from healthy donors and cancer patients. Measured with immunoSEQ multiplex PCR; TCRdb has only the in-frame clones, and not every one. Found here are under 85,000 clones, approximately 88% of them singletons; the top ten hold around 3%. The sample comprised PBMCs. Receptor source: a woman in her 50s with lung cancer.

The chain has TRBV27 and TRBJ1-2, with a possible D match to TRBD1 (6 bases). CDR1 MNHEY and CDR2 SMNVEV come from the germline V gene (reference sequence). V was trimmed by 4 bases and J by 4 bases, leaving 13 bases between them. The CDR3 covers 14 residues. CDR3 bases: TGTGCCAGCAGTTCCTACGACAGGCTCTATGGCTACACCTTC. The encoded protein is CASSSYDRLYGYTF.

The chain has TRBV11-3 and TRBJ1-1; unclear D gene. Germline V gene data show CDR1 as SGHNT and CDR2 as YENEEA. CDR3 length equals 13 residues. V lost 5 bases and J lost 0, with 7 bases in between. The CDR3 DNA follows: TGTGCCAGCAGCCCCGACATGAACACTGAAGCTTTCTTT. As protein: CASSPDMNTEAFF.

This chain connects TRBV2 to TRBJ1-3; 7 bases match TRBD1. The CDR3 is 17 amino acids. The V gene's germline CDR1 is SNHLY and CDR2 FYNNEI. The V and J ends lost 5 bases and 4 bases, in that order; junction bases with no gene match: 14. In DNA form, the CDR3 reads TGTGCCAGCAGTCTCCCGAGGGACAGCCGCTCGGGAAACACCATATATTTT. Translation gives CASSLPRDSRSGNTIYF.

The chain recombines TRBV4-2 with TRBJ2-2; D is uncertain. Germline V gives CDR1 LGHNA, CDR2 YNFKEQ. The CDR3 is 14 residues long. Trimming shortened V by 3 bases and J by 6 bases, and 11 bases separated the two germline ends. This CDR3 reads CASSQVVSAGELFF. For the CDR3, the DNA is TGTGCCAGCAGCCAGGTCGTCAGCGCCGGGGAGCTGTTTTTT.

Worth noting for this clone: Other DNA sequences in the sample encode the same CDR3. This chain uses TRBV5-8 with TRBJ2-2; D is unclear. The CDR3 is 16 residues long. Germline values: CDR1 SGHTS, CDR2 YDEGEE. With 0 bases removed from V and 0 bases from J, the gap between germline ends came to 9 bases. The CDR3 bases are TGTGCCAGCAGCTTGGTGGCAGCTACGAACACCGGGGAGCTGTTTTTT. Translated, it gives CASSLVAATNTGELFF.

This clone appeared a few times. The chain carries TRBV6-1 and TRBJ1-4, with TRBD1 matching over 8 bases. The CDR3 is 16 amino acids. V gave up 1 base and J gave up 8 bases; unmatched junction bases: 9. Germline CDR1 reads MNHNS; CDR2 reads SASEGT. The CDR3 DNA reads TGTGCCAGCAGTGAAGAGGGACAGGCAACACTCGAAAAACTGTTTTTT. It is translated as CASSEEGQATLEKLFF.

The V call is TRBV10-3, the J call TRBJ1-2; D is perhaps TRBD1 (6 bases). There are 13 residues in the CDR3. Germline assignment: CDR1 ENHRY and CDR2 SYGVKD. V was cut by 7 bases and J by 6 bases, with 15 bases left in between. In DNA form, the CDR3 reads TGTGCCATCACCCAGACAGGTGGCCATGGCTACACCTTC. Translating it yields CAITQTGGHGYTF.

The chain couples TRBV6-6 to TRBJ2-1, with D tentatively TRBD2 (6 bases). V was cut by 4 bases and J by 12 bases, with 16 bases left in between. The CDR3 sequence is 13 residues long. Germline CDR1 and CDR2: MNHNY and SVGAGI (reference sequence). The CDR3 bases are TGTGCCAGCAGTTCCCGGGACTTCCTAGGGCAGTTCTTC. It specifies CASSSRDFLGQFF.

The rearrangement links TRBV24-1 to TRBJ2-3, with 10 bases lining up with TRBD1. This CDR3 has 16 amino acids. V lost 5 bases and J lost 3; bases outside the gene matches: 7. Germline loops: CDR1 KGHDR, CDR2 SFDVKD. In DNA form, the CDR3 reads TGTGCCACCAGTGGGGGGACAGGGGCGCGGACAGATACGCAGTATTTT. This translates into CATSGGTGARTDTQYF.

The chain combines TRBV19 with TRBJ1-2; no clear D. The CDR3 runs 14 residues. Germline V gene sequence: CDR1 LNHDA, CDR2 SQIVND (reference sequence). The V gene lost 1 base and the J gene lost 5 bases, with 11 bases spanning the gap. The CDR3 bases are TGTGCCAGTAGTATAGTCCGGGGTGGATATGGCTACACCTTC. Translating gives CASSIVRGGYGYTF.

This clone was seen only a few times. This chain joins TRBV6-6 and TRBJ1-1, with D tentatively TRBD1 (6 bases). Trimming took 2 bases from V and 4 from J, leaving 11 bases between them. The CDR3 is 14 residues long. CDR1 is MNHNY and CDR2 is SVGAGI in the germline V gene (reference sequence). CDR3 amino acids: CASSYKEGGTEAFF. The CDR3 bases are TGTGCCAGCAGTTACAAGGAGGGGGGCACTGAAGCTTTCTTT.

This clone has more than one count but fewer than ten. The chain has TRBV4-2 and TRBJ1-5, with TRBD1 matching 7 bases. This CDR3 has 16 residues. Trimming at V came to 1 base and at J to 0 bases, leaving 3 bases not matched to a gene. From germline, CDR1 is LGHNA and CDR2 YNFKEQ. CDR3 coding DNA: TGTGCCAGCAGCCAAGGGACAGGCAATAGCAATCAGCCCCAGCATTTT. It yields the protein CASSQGTGNSNQPQHF.

The chain links TRBV24-1 to TRBJ1-2, with D unclear. The V gene lost 5 bases and the J gene lost 4 bases, with 7 bases spanning the gap. CDR1 is KGHDR, CDR2 SFDVKD, per germline. The CDR3 has 12 residues. The CDR3 DNA follows: TGTGCCACCAGTGCAGACGGCTATGGCTACACCTTC. Its translation is CATSADGYGYTF.

This chain links TRBV6-6 with TRBJ1-5; tentatively, D is TRBD1 (6 bases). Germline assignment: CDR1 MNHNY and CDR2 SVGAGI (reference sequence). V was clipped by 7 bases and J by 3 bases, with 13 bases between them. This CDR3 comprises 14 residues. This CDR3 is CASNLGQPNQPQHF. Written as DNA, the CDR3 is TGTGCCAGCAACTTAGGACAGCCCAATCAGCCCCAGCATTTT.

The genes are TRBV7-3 and TRBJ2-7; TRBD2 aligns across 9 bases. V gave up 3 bases and J gave up 4 bases; unmatched junction bases: 7. The CDR3 loop spans 15 amino acids. Germline CDR1 SGHTA, CDR2 FQGTGA. The CDR3, as DNA: TGTGCCAGCAGCTTGAGTCTAGCGGGGATTTACGAGCAGTACTTC. Translating gives CASSLSLAGIYEQYF.

V gene TRBV2 combines with J gene TRBJ2-3; D assignment may be TRBD1 or TRBD2 (5 bases each). The germline V gene has CDR1 SNHLY and CDR2 FYNNEI. V was clipped by 8 bases and J by 1 base, with 16 bases between them. The CDR3 covers 15 residues. The CDR3 DNA sequence: TGTGCCAGCCACGGGGACCGGCAACGCACAGATACGCAGTATTTT. It codes for CASHGDRQRTDTQYF.

In this sample, this clone turned up a few times. The chain is built from TRBV12-3 or TRBV12-4 and TRBJ2-3; D not certain. This CDR3 is built from 12 residues. The V end lost 6 bases, the J end lost 3 bases, and 7 bases lay between the germline ends. CDR3 region: CASRLETDTQYF. CDR3 nucleotides: TGTGCCAGCAGGCTCGAAACAGATACGCAGTATTTT.

For the CDR3, the DNA is TGTGCCACCAGTGATCCAGGACAGGGGGCATCAATGGAGACCCAGTACTTC. It yields the protein CATSDPGQGASMETQYF. This sequence joins TRBV24-1 and TRBJ2-5; 11 bases are a match to TRBD1. The J segment lost 5 bases and the V segment lost 3 bases, leaving 10 bases of the junction unmatched. The CDR3 is 17 residues long. Germline V lookup: CDR1 KGHDR, CDR2 SFDVKD.

This chain joins TRBV7-6 and TRBJ1-2; possibly TRBD1 for D (5 bases). The V gene's germline CDR1 is SGHVS and CDR2 FNYEAQ. There are 15 residues in the CDR3. V gave up 3 bases and J gave up 3 bases, with 14 bases separating them. CDR3 sequence: CASSLGAGGDYGYTF. The CDR3, as DNA: TGTGCCAGCAGCTTGGGAGCGGGAGGGGACTATGGCTACACCTTC. Complete variable domain (other parts from reference TRBV7-6 and TRBJ1-2): GAGVSQSPRYKVTKRGQDVALRCDPISGHVSLYWYRQALGQGPEFLTYFNYEAQQDKSGLPNDRFSAERPEGSISTLTIQRTEQRDSAMYRCASSLGAGGDYGYTFGSGTRLTVV.

The CDR3 sequence is CASSFSTDTQYF. The CDR3 region has the DNA TGTGCCAGCAGCTTTAGCACAGATACGCAGTATTTT. The chain uses TRBV7-9 and TRBJ2-3; no reliable D call. V shed 3 bases and J shed 0 bases, with 1 base lying between them. The length of the CDR3 is 12 residues. Germline CDR1 SEHNR, CDR2 FQNEAQ (reference sequence).

J is TRBJ2-2 and V is TRBV7-9; 7 bases match TRBD2. Germline CDR1 SEHNR, CDR2 FQNEAQ (reference sequence). V shed 5 bases, J shed 0 bases, and the junction held 6 bases outside the gene matches. The CDR3 loop spans 16 amino acids. CDR3 coding DNA: TGTGCCAGCAGCCGTTCCGGGGGGACGAACACCGGGGAGCTGTTTTTT. Residues: CASSRSGGTNTGELFF.

This clone was detected only a few times. The V and J genes are TRBV6-5 and TRBJ1-1, with D possibly matching TRBD1 (6 bases). There are 13 residues in the CDR3. The germline gives CDR1 MNHEY, CDR2 SVGAGI. The V end was cut by 4 bases, the J end by 3 bases, with 9 bases between. The CDR3 is CASSSPGDTEAFF. The DNA for the CDR3 is TGTGCCAGCAGTTCCCCAGGGGACACTGAAGCTTTCTTT.

This clone showed up just once. The chain combines TRBV9 with TRBJ2-3; TRBD1 agrees at 8 bases. Germline V gene lookup returns CDR1 SGDLS and CDR2 YYNGEE. Unmatched junction bases numbered 12, after V lost 0 bases and J lost 6 bases. The CDR3 loop spans 17 amino acids. The CDR3 DNA is TGTGCCAGCAGCGTAGCCCCCACAGGGGGAGGTGAGGATACGCAGTATTTT. The encoded protein is CASSVAPTGGGEDTQYF.

The chain links TRBV11-3 to TRBJ2-1; D gene unclear. Germline values: CDR1 SGHNT, CDR2 YENEEA. Trimming took 5 bases from V and 12 from J, leaving 11 bases between them. The CDR3 is 11 residues long. This CDR3 reads CASSPKIAQFF. CDR3 bases: TGTGCCAGCAGCCCGAAGATTGCGCAGTTCTTC.

This chain joins TRBV30 and TRBJ1-1, with D perhaps matching TRBD1 (5 bases). The CDR3 is made up of 13 amino acids. Looked up from germline, CDR1 is GTSNPN and CDR2 is SVGIG (reference sequence). V gave up 4 bases and J gave up 9 bases, with 18 bases separating them. Here the CDR3 reads CAWMAHQGGKAFF. Written as DNA, the CDR3 is TGTGCCTGGATGGCCCACCAGGGTGGGAAAGCTTTCTTT.

J is TRBJ1-1 and V is TRBV30, with D unresolved. Germline values: CDR1 GTSNPN, CDR2 SVGIG (reference sequence). The CDR3 contains 12 residues. V was clipped by 0 bases and J by 7 bases, with 9 bases between them. Here the CDR3 reads CAWSVLIGEAFF. CDR3 in DNA: TGTGCCTGGAGTGTACTTATCGGTGAAGCTTTCTTT.

The rearrangement links TRBV7-2 to TRBJ1-3; no clear D. Germline V gene data show CDR1 as SGHTA and CDR2 as FQGNSA. The CDR3 totals 14 residues. Trimming stripped 5 bases from V and 0 bases from J, with 8 bases between. CDR3: CASSPSSSGNTIYF. CDR3 coding DNA: TGTGCCAGCAGCCCTAGCAGCTCTGGAAACACCATATATTTT.

The chain couples TRBV7-2 to TRBJ2-3; D is ambiguous. V dropped 0 bases and J dropped 0 bases, with 7 bases sitting between them. The germline CDR1 and CDR2 sequences are SGHTA and FQGNSA. The CDR3 runs 15 residues. CDR3 loop: CASSLALGSTDTQYF. The CDR3, as DNA: TGTGCCAGCAGCTTAGCGCTGGGTAGCACAGATACGCAGTATTTT.

This chain uses TRBV9 with TRBJ2-2; 10 bases agree with TRBD2. The CDR3 runs 14 residues. Looked up from germline, CDR1 is SGDLS and CDR2 is YYNGEE. V gave up 3 bases and J gave up 7 bases; unmatched junction bases: 3. The CDR3 protein is CASSEVAGGGELFF. The CDR3 coding sequence is TGTGCCAGCAGCGAAGTAGCGGGGGGCGGGGAGCTGTTTTTT.

V gene TRBV2 combines with J gene TRBJ2-7; perhaps TRBD2 as D (6 bases). The CDR3 is 14 amino acids. V lost 10 bases, J lost 1 base, and 17 bases lay in between. The germline V gene encodes CDR1 SNHLY and CDR2 FYNNEI. CDR3 loop: CATAWDSTSYEQYF. CDR3 in DNA: TGTGCCACCGCCTGGGACTCGACTTCCTACGAGCAGTACTTC.

The chain employs TRBV7-2 and TRBJ1-5; maybe TRBD1 (5 bases). Trimming stripped 5 bases from V and 12 bases from J, with 20 bases between. The CDR3 consists of 14 residues. Per the germline V gene, CDR1 is SGHTA and CDR2 is FQGNSA. CDR3: CASSITGTARNQHF. CDR3 sequence (DNA): TGTGCCAGCAGCATTACCGGGACGGCGAGGAACCAGCATTTT.

This clone was counted once. The J gene is TRBJ2-3, the V gene TRBV5-4; perhaps TRBD1 as D (5 bases). CDR1 is SGHNT and CDR2 is YYREEE in the germline V gene (reference sequence). Trimming shortened V by 0 bases and J by 2 bases, and 10 bases separated the two germline ends. The length of the CDR3 is 15 residues. The CDR3 nucleotides read TGTGCCAGCAGCTTGGGGCAGGGCCACACAGATACGCAGTATTTT. Protein product: CASSLGQGHTDTQYF.